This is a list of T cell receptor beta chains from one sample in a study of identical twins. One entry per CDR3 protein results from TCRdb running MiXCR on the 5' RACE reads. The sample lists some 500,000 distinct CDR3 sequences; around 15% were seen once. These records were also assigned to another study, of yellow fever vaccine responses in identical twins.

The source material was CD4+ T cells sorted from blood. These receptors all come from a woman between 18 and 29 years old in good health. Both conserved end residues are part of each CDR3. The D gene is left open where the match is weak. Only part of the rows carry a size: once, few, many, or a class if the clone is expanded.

CASRSGSAQYF	TGTGCCAGCAGATCGGGGTCGGCCCAGTACTTC	TRBJ2-5	TRBV6-5	.	many
CASSPTSGIQETQYF	TGCGCCAGCAGCCCGACGTCTGGTATCCAAGAGACCCAGTACTTC	TRBJ2-5	TRBV5-1	.	.
CASSWLWRGTPGANVLTF	TGTGCCAGCAGTTGGCTGTGGAGAGGGACGCCTGGGGCCAACGTCCTGACTTTC	TRBJ2-6	TRBV6-5	.	.
CASSRNPGQGSTNEKLFF	TGTGCCAGCAGCCGAAATCCGGGACAGGGGTCGACTAATGAAAAACTGTTTTTT	TRBJ1-4	TRBV4-2	TRBD1	.
CAISESAASGVYNEQFF	TGTGCCATCAGTGAGTCGGCGGCTAGCGGAGTTTATAATGAGCAGTTCTTC	TRBJ2-1	TRBV10-3	TRBD2	.
CASSPLGRGNQPQHF	TGTGCCAGCAGCCCTCTGGGCAGGGGCAATCAGCCCCAGCATTTT	TRBJ1-5	TRBV6-1	.	.
CASSFGRKTGELFF	TGTGCCAGCAGTTTCGGGAGGAAGACCGGGGAGCTGTTTTTT	TRBJ2-2	TRBV27	TRBD2	.
CASSLKSGRGVPILETQYF	TGCGCCAGCAGCTTGAAAAGTGGGCGGGGGGTACCTATACTGGAGACCCAGTACTTC	TRBJ2-5	TRBV5-1	TRBD2	.
CAIRQSPNNSPLHF	TGTGCCATCAGGCAGTCGCCTAATAATTCACCCCTCCACTTT	TRBJ1-6	TRBV10-3	.	many
CASSSFWTGKNTEAFF	TGTGCCAGTAGTAGTTTTTGGACGGGGAAGAACACTGAAGCTTTCTTT	TRBJ1-1	TRBV19	.	.
CASRTGLAGQETQYF	TGCGCCAGCCGAACCGGACTAGCGGGGCAAGAGACCCAGTACTTC	TRBJ2-5	TRBV10-2	TRBD2	.
CATSRDRKDNIYNEQFF	TGTGCCACCAGCAGAGATCGAAAGGACAACATCTACAATGAGCAGTTCTTC	TRBJ2-1	TRBV15	.	many
CASSSSRDSPLHF	TGTGCCAGCAGTTCTTCTCGAGATTCACCCCTCCACTTT	TRBJ1-6	TRBV2	.	many
CASSRGQGVYGETQYF	TGTGCCAGCAGTCGGGGACAGGGCGTATACGGAGAGACCCAGTACTTC	TRBJ2-5	TRBV7-9	TRBD1	many
CASSPGLAGGTGELFF	TGTGCCAGCAGCCCGGGACTAGCGGGAGGTACCGGGGAGCTGTTTTTT	TRBJ2-2	TRBV11-2	TRBD2	.
CASSLAPSGLTLGTQYF	TGTGCCAGCAGCTTGGCCCCATCGGGACTAACCCTAGGGACCCAGTACTTC	TRBJ2-5	TRBV5-4	TRBD2	.
CASSERGGSSTDTQYF	TGTGCCAGCAGTGAAAGAGGAGGGTCCAGCACAGATACGCAGTATTTT	TRBJ2-3	TRBV25-1	.	many